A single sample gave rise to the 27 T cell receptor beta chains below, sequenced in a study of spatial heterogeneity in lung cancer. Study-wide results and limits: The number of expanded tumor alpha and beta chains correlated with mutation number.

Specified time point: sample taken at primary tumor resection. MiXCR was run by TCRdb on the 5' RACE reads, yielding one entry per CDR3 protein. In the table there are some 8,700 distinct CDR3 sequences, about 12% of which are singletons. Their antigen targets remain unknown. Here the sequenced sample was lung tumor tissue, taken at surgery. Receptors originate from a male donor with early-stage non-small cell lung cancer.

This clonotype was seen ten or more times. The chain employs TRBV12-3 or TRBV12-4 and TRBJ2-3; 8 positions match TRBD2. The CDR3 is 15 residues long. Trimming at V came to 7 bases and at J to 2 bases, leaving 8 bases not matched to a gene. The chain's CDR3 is CASTTASGFTDTQYF. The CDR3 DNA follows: TGTGCCAGCACCACTGCTAGCGGGTTCACAGATACGCAGTATTTT.

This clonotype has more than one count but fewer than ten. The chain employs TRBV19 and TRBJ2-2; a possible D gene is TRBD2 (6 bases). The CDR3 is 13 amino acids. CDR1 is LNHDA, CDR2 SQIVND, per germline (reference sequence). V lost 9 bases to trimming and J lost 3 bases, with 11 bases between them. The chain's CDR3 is CASSERDTGELFF. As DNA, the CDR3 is TGTGCCAGCAGTGAGCGGGACACCGGGGAGCTGTTTTTT.

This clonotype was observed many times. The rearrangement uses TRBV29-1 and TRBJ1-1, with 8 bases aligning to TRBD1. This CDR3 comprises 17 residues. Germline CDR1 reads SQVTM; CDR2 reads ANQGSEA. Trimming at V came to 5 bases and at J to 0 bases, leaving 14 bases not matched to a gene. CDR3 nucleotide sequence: TGCAGCGTTCTCCCACTCAGGGGGCAAGTCGTGAACACTGAAGCTTTCTTT. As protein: CSVLPLRGQVVNTEAFF.

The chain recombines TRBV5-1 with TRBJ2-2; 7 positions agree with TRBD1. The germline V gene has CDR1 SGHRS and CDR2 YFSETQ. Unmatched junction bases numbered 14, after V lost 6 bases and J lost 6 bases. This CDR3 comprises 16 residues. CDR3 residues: CASNEGTAVISGELFF. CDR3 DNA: TGCGCCAGCAACGAAGGGACAGCCGTCATCTCCGGGGAGCTGTTTTTT.

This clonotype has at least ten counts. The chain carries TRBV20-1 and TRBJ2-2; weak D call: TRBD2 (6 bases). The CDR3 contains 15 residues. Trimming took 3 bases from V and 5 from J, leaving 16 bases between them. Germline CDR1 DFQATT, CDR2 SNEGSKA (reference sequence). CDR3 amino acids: CSASVGLARTGELFF. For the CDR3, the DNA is TGCAGTGCTAGTGTTGGGCTAGCGAGAACCGGGGAGCTGTTTTTT.

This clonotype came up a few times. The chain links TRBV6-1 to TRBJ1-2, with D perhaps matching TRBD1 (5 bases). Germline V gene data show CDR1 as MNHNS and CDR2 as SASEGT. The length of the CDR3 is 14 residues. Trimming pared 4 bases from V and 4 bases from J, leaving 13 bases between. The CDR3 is CASSAAWDGYGYTF. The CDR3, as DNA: TGTGCCAGCAGTGCCGCGTGGGACGGCTATGGCTACACCTTC.

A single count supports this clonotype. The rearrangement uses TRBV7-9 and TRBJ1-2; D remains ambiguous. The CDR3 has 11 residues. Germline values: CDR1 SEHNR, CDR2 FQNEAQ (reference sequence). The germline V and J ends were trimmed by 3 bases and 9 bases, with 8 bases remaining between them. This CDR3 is CASSFDRSYTF. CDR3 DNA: TGTGCCAGCAGCTTCGATCGAAGCTACACCTTC.

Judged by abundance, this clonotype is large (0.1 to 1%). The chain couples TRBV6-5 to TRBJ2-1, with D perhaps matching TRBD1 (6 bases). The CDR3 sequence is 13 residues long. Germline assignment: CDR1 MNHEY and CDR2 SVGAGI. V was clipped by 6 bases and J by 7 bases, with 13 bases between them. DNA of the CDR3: TGTGCCAGCAGCCAACAGGGATGGAATGAGCAGTTCTTC. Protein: CASSQQGWNEQFF.

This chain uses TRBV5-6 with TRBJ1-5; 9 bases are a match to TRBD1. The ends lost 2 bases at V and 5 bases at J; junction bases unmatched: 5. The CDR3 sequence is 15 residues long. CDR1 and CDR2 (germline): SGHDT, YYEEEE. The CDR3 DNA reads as TGTGCCAGCAGCTTCCGGGACAGGGTTGATCAGCCCCAGCATTTT. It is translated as CASSFRDRVDQPQHF.

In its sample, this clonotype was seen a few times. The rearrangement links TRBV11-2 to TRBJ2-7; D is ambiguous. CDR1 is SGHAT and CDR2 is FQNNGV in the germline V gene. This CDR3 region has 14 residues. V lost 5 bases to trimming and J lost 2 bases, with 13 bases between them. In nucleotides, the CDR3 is TGTGCCAGCAGCAGGGATCCCGGAACCTACGAGCAGTACTTC. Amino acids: CASSRDPGTYEQYF.

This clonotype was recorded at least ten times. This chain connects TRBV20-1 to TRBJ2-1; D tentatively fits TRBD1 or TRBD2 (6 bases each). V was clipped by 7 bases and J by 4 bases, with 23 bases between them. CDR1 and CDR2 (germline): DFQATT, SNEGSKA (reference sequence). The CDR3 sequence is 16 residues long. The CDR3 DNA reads TGCAGTGGTATTTATGGGGGCGGGGATCATTACAATGAGCAGTTCTTC. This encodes CSGIYGGGDHYNEQFF.

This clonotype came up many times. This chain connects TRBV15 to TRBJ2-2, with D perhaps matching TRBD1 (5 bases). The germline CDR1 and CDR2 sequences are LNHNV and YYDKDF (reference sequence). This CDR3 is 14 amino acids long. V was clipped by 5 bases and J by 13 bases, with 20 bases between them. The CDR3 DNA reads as TGTGCCACCAGCCGGCGTGGGGCCATAAGTGGGCTGTTTTTT. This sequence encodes CATSRRGAISGLFF.

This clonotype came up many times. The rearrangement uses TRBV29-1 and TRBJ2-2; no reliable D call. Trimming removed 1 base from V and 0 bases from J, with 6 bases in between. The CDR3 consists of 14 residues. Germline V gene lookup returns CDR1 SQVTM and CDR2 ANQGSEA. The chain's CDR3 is CSVEGLANTGELFF. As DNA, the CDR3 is TGCAGCGTTGAAGGCCTCGCGAACACCGGGGAGCTGTTTTTT.

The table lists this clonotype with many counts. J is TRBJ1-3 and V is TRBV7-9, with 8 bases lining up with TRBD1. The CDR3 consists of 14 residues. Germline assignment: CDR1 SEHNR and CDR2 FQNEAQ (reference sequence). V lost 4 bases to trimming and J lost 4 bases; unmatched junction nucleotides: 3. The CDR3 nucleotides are TGTGCCAGCAGCTCGACAGGGGTCGGAAACACCATATATTTT. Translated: CASSSTGVGNTIYF. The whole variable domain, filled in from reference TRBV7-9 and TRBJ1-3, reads DTGVSQNPRHKITKRGQNVTFRCDPISEHNRLYWYRQTLGQGPEFLTYFQNEAQLEKSRLLSDRFSAERPKGSFSTLEIQRTEQGDSAMYLCASSSTGVGNTIYFGEGSWLTVV.

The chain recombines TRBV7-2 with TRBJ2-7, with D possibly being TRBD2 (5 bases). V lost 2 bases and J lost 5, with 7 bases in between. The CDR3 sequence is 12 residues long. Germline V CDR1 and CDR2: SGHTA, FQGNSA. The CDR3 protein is CASSLSGHEQYF. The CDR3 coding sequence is TGTGCCAGCAGCTTAAGCGGCCACGAGCAGTACTTC.

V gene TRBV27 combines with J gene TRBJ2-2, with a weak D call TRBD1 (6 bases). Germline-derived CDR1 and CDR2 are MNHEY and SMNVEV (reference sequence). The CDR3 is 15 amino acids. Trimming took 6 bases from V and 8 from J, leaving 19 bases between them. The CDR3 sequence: CASRPQQGYPGELFF. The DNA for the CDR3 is TGTGCCAGCAGACCCCAGCAGGGGTATCCGGGGGAGCTGTTTTTT.

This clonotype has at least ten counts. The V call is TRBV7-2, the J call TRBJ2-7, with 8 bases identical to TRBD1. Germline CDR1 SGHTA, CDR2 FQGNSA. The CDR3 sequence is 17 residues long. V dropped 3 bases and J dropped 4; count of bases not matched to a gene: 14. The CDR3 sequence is CASSFKLARTGNYEQYF. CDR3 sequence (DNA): TGTGCCAGCAGCTTTAAGCTGGCCCGGACAGGGAATTACGAGCAGTACTTC.

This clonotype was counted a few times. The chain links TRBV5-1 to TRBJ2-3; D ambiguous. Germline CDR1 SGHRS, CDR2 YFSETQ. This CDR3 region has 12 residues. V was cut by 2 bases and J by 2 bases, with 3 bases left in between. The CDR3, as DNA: TGCGCCAGCAGCTTATACACAGATACGCAGTATTTT. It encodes CASSLYTDTQYF. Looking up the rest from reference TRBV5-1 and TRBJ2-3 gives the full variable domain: KAGVTQTPRYLIKTRGQQVTLSCSPISGHRSVSWYQQTPGQGLQFLFEYFSETQRNKGNFPGRFSGRQFSNSRSEMNVSTLELGDSALYLCASSLYTDTQYFGPGTRLTVL.

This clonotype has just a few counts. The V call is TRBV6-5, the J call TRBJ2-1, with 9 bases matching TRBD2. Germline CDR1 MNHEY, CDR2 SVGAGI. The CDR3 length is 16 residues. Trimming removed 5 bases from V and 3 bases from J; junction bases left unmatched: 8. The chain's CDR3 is CASSGISGGLYNEQFF. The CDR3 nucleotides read TGTGCCAGCAGTGGTATTAGCGGGGGTCTCTACAATGAGCAGTTCTTC.

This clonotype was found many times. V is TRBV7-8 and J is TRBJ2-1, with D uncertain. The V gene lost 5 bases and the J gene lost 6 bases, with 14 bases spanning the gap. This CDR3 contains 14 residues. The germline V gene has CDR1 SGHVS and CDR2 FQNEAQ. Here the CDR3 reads CASSVSTTFNEQFF. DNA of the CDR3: TGTGCCAGCAGCGTCTCGACCACTTTCAATGAGCAGTTCTTC.

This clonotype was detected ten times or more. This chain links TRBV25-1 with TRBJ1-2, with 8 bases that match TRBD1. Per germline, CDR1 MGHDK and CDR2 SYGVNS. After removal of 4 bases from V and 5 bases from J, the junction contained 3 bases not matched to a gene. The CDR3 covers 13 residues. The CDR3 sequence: CASSAGQEYGYTF. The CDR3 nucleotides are TGTGCCAGCAGTGCGGGACAGGAGTATGGCTACACCTTC.

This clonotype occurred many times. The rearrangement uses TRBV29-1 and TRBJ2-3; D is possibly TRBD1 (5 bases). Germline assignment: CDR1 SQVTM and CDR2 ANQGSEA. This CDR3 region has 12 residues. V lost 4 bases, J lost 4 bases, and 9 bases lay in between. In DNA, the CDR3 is TGCAGCGTTGCCATACAGGCAGATACGCAGTATTTT. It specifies CSVAIQADTQYF.

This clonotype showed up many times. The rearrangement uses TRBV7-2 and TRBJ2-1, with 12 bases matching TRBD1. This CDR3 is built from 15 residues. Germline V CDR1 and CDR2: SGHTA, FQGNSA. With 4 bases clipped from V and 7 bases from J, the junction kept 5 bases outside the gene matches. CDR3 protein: CASSSRDRGRNEQFF. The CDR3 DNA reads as TGTGCCAGCAGCTCCCGGGACAGGGGGCGTAATGAGCAGTTCTTC. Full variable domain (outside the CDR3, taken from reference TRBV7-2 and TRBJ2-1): GAGVSQSPSNKVTEKGKDVELRCDPISGHTALYWYRQSLGQGLEFLIYFQGNSAPDKSGLPSDRFSAERTGGSVSTLTIQRTQQEDSAVYLCASSSRDRGRNEQFFGPGTRLTVL.

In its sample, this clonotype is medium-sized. The DNA of the CDR3 is TGTGCCAGCAGTTTAGCACAAGCCTACGAGCAGTACTTC. Protein product: CASSLAQAYEQYF. This rearrangement joins TRBV12-3 or TRBV12-4 to TRBJ2-7; D unclear. This CDR3 region has 13 residues. Trimming took 0 bases from V and 2 from J, leaving 5 bases between them.

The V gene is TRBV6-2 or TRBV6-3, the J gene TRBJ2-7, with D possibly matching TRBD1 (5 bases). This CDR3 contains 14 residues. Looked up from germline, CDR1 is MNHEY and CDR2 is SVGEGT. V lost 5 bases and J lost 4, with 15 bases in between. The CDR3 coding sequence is TGTGCCAGCAGTGAGCTACAGGAAACTTACGAGCAGTACTTC. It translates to CASSELQETYEQYF.

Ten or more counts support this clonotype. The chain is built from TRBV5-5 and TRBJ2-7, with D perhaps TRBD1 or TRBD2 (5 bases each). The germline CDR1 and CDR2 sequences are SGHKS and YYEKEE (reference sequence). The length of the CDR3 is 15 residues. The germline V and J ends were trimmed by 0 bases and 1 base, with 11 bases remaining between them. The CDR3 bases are TGTGCCAGCAGCTTGGCCGGGACCGAGTCCTACGAGCAGTACTTC. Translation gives CASSLAGTESYEQYF.

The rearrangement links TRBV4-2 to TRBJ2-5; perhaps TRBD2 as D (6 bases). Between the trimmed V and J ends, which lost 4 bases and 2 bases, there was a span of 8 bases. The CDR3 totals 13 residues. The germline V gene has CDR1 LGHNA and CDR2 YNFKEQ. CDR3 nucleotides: TGTGCCAGCAGCCGGGGGGAACAAGAGACCCAGTACTTC. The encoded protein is CASSRGEQETQYF.